The 18 T cell receptor beta chains below come from one sample, sequenced in a study of blood T cell repertoires in COVID-19. Assay: immunoSEQ multiplex PCR; the TCRdb copy retains only in-frame clones and omits some. The repertoire holds about 58,000 clones, with around 84% as singletons. The sequenced sample was peripheral blood. These receptors all stem from a human donor with active COVID-19. The donor label of this sample is uncertain.

In regard to this clone: At one of its ends the junction is not consistent with the germline gene, which may arise from a read error. The chain combines TRBV5-6 with TRBJ2-1, with a weak D call TRBD2 (5 bases). This CDR3 is 14 amino acids long. The germline CDR1 and CDR2 sequences are SGHDT and YYEEEE. CDR3 in DNA: TGTGCCAGCACCTTGGGCGCCCGGCCGGGGGAGCAGTTCTTC. Translating gives CASTLGARPGEQFF.

The chain links TRBV19 to TRBJ1-5; unclear D gene. This CDR3 region has 16 residues. Per germline, CDR1 LNHDA and CDR2 SQIVND (reference sequence). V shed 2 bases and J shed 6 bases, with 17 bases lying between them. The CDR3 coding sequence is TGTGCCAGTAGTATACTCCGCGAACCGGGAGGTCAGCCCCAGCATTTT. Amino acid sequence: CASSILREPGGQPQHF.

The chain employs TRBV11-2 and TRBJ2-5; 8 nucleotides align to TRBD1. Looked up from germline, CDR1 is SGHAT and CDR2 is FQNNGV. The CDR3 runs to 16 residues. V shed 2 bases and J 2 bases; nucleotides not matched to a gene: 7. CDR3 nucleotides: TGTGCCAGCAGCTTATCCCCAGGGGGCGGGCAAGAGACCCAGTACTTC. Translated, it gives CASSLSPGGGQETQYF. Full variable domain (missing parts from reference TRBV11-2 and TRBJ2-5): EAGVAQSPRYKIIEKRQSVAFWCNPISGHATLYWYQQILGQGPKLLIQFQNNGVVDDSQLPKDRFSAERLKGVDSTLKIQPAKLEDSAVYLCASSLSPGGGQETQYFGPGTRLLVL.

In this sample, this clone turned up once. The chain has TRBV2 and TRBJ2-2; 8 bases agree with TRBD2. The germline gives CDR1 SNHLY, CDR2 FYNNEI. CDR3 length: 16 residues. V shed 7 bases, J shed 4 bases, and the junction held 11 bases outside the gene matches. The CDR3 coding sequence is TGTGCCAGCATCAAGGGACTAGTGGGGGGCACCGGGGAGCTGTTTTTT. Translation: CASIKGLVGGTGELFF. Based on the CDR3 plus reference TRBV2 and TRBJ2-2, the full variable domain is EPEVTQTPSHQVTQMGQEVILRCVPISNHLYFYWYRQILGQKVEFLVSFYNNEISEKSEIFDDQFSVERPDGSNFTLKIRSTKLEDSAMYFCASIKGLVGGTGELFFGEGSRLTVL.

The CDR3 spells CASSLVGGSGNEQFF. DNA for the CDR3: TGTGCCAGCAGCTTAGTAGGCGGGAGTGGCAATGAGCAGTTCTTC. The chain couples TRBV11-2 to TRBJ2-1; 7 positions agree with TRBD2. Trimming took 1 base from V and 6 from J; bases not matched to a gene: 6. Germline CDR1 and CDR2: SGHAT and FQNNGV. The CDR3 contains 15 residues.

V usage is TRBV4-1 and J usage is TRBJ1-2; 11 bases map to TRBD1. Germline CDR1 is MGHRA and CDR2 is YSYEKL. CDR3 size: 14 residues. The trim removed 1 base at V and 8 bases at J, leaving 3 bases unmatched. CDR3 protein: CASSQGTGGLGYTF. The CDR3 coding sequence is TGCGCCAGCAGCCAAGGGACAGGGGGCTTAGGCTACACCTTC.

The chain couples TRBV10-3 to TRBJ2-1, with 9 bases fitting TRBD2. Per the germline V gene, CDR1 is ENHRY and CDR2 is SYGVKD. This CDR3 has 16 amino acids. V gave up 5 bases and J gave up 5 bases; unmatched junction bases: 10. CDR3: CAISPIATSGNNEQFF. For the CDR3, the DNA is TGTGCCATCAGTCCAATAGCGACTAGCGGCAACAATGAGCAGTTCTTC.

V gene TRBV5-1 combines with J gene TRBJ1-3; TRBD1 agrees at 10 bases. The V segment lost 4 bases and the J segment 7 bases; nucleotides outside the gene matches: 5. CDR1 is SGHRS and CDR2 is YFSETQ in the germline V gene. This CDR3 region has 14 residues. As DNA, the CDR3 is TGCGCCAGCAGCCAGGGACAGGGGATGAACACCATATATTTT. It translates to CASSQGQGMNTIYF. Combining the CDR3 with reference TRBV5-1 and TRBJ1-3 gives the whole variable domain KAGVTQTPRYLIKTRGQQVTLSCSPISGHRSVSWYQQTPGQGLQFLFEYFSETQRNKGNFPGRFSGRQFSNSRSEMNVSTLELGDSALYLCASSQGQGMNTIYFGEGSWLTVV.

The gene calls are TRBV5-4 and TRBJ2-5; weak D call: TRBD2 (6 bases). Per the germline V gene, CDR1 is SGHNT and CDR2 is YYREEE (reference sequence). The V gene lost 0 bases and the J gene lost 7 bases, with 13 bases spanning the gap. CDR3 length: 14 amino acids. CDR3 residues: CASSLGGADGTQYF. CDR3 coding DNA: TGTGCCAGCAGCTTGGGCGGGGCCGACGGGACCCAGTACTTC.

V and J are TRBV7-8 and TRBJ1-1; D is possibly TRBD1 (5 bases). V was trimmed by 0 bases and J by 0 bases, leaving 8 bases between them. There are 15 residues in the CDR3. The germline CDR1 and CDR2 sequences are SGHVS and FQNEAQ. For the CDR3, the DNA is TGTGCCAGCAGCTTAGCGTCCAGGGTGAACACTGAAGCTTTCTTT. This gives the protein CASSLASRVNTEAFF.

The gene calls are TRBV28 and TRBJ1-5; tentatively, D is TRBD1 (6 bases). The V end was cut by 6 bases, the J end by 4 bases, with 10 bases between. This CDR3 comprises 13 residues. Germline assignment: CDR1 MDHEN and CDR2 SYDVKM. The CDR3 protein is CASRGTGNQPQHF. Here the CDR3 DNA reads TGTGCCAGCAGGGGTACAGGGAATCAGCCCCAGCATTTT.

V usage is TRBV5-8 and J usage is TRBJ2-3, with D perhaps matching TRBD1 (6 bases). The V end lost 5 bases, the J end lost 3 bases, and 16 bases lay between the germline ends. The CDR3 runs 15 residues. From germline, CDR1 is SGHTS and CDR2 YDEGEE. The DNA of the CDR3 is TGTGCCAGCAGACGAATCCAGGGGAATACAGATACGCAGTATTTT. It translates to CASRRIQGNTDTQYF.

This chain connects TRBV7-9 to TRBJ2-1; D ambiguous. CDR1 is SEHNR and CDR2 is FQNEAQ in the germline V gene (reference sequence). V was trimmed by 2 bases and J by 7 bases, leaving 15 bases between them. CDR3 length: 15 amino acids. The CDR3 DNA is TGTGCCAGCAGCTTACACGCGATAACCGAGAATGAGCAGTTCTTC. Translation: CASSLHAITENEQFF.

The chain is built from TRBV7-8 and TRBJ2-7, with 7 bases matching TRBD1. The V gene's germline CDR1 is SGHVS and CDR2 FQNEAQ. The CDR3 is 14 amino acids. J was trimmed by 6 bases and V by 5 bases; bases with no gene match: 10. The CDR3 DNA reads TGTGCCAGCAGCCCTCGGGACAGCCCTATCGAGCAGTACTTC. Translated, it gives CASSPRDSPIEQYF.

The CDR3 DNA sequence: TGTGCCAGCAGCTTGTACAGCGGGAGTGTGGCCACAGATACGCAGTATTTT. Protein sequence: CASSLYSGSVATDTQYF. The rearrangement joins TRBV5-4 to TRBJ2-3; 8 nucleotides align to TRBD2. Germline V gene sequence: CDR1 SGHNT, CDR2 YYREEE (reference sequence). The CDR3 is 17 amino acids. Trimming at V came to 1 base and at J to 2 bases, leaving 9 bases not matched to a gene.

V and J are TRBV28 and TRBJ2-1; 11 positions match TRBD1. The CDR3 is 14 amino acids. The germline V gene has CDR1 MDHEN and CDR2 SYDVKM. With V trimmed by 5 bases and J by 7 bases, 4 bases remained unmatched. The CDR3 is CASSKDRGLNEQFF. CDR3 sequence (DNA): TGTGCCAGCAGTAAGGACAGGGGGCTGAATGAGCAGTTCTTC.

This chain uses TRBV7-3 with TRBJ2-1, with 9 positions matching TRBD2. CDR1 SGHTA and CDR2 FQGTGA come from the germline V gene. The trim removed 5 bases at V and 4 bases at J, leaving 6 bases unmatched. The CDR3 has 15 residues. The CDR3 nucleotides are TGTGCCAGCAGCCCGGGAACTAGCGGGTACAATGAGCAGTTCTTC. It codes for CASSPGTSGYNEQFF.

This clone came up a few times. This sequence joins TRBV19 and TRBJ1-3; D may be TRBD1 (5 bases). The V and J ends lost 3 bases and 4 bases respectively, with 16 bases between them. This CDR3 has 16 amino acids. CDR1 and CDR2 from the germline V gene are LNHDA and SQIVND (reference sequence). Here the CDR3 reads CASSMGGKISGNTIYF. The CDR3 DNA is TGTGCCAGTAGTATGGGGGGAAAGATATCGGGAAACACCATATATTTT.